This is a list of T cell receptor beta chains from one sample in a study of blood T cell repertoires in COVID-19. The method was immunoSEQ multiplex PCR; TCRdb's version includes in-frame clones alone and lacks a portion of them. The sample holds around 55,000 clones, approximately 90% seen once. Sequenced material: peripheral blood. The receptors derive from a man aged 35-49 years with acute or convalescent COVID-19. The CDR3 runs from the conserved cysteine through the conserved F or W. The order of the fields is J gene, V gene, D gene, clone size, CDR3 protein, CDR3 DNA. A D gene is named only where the DNA matches it firmly. Part of the rows lack a size; the others show once, few, many or a class for expanded clones.

>TRBJ1-3|TRBV6-6|TRBD1|NA
CASRNDPTGGGNTIYF
TGTGCCAGCAGAAACGACCCGACAGGGGGCGGAAACACCATATATTTT
>TRBJ1-2|TRBV11-2|TRBD1|NA
CASSLVGQNYGYTF
TGTGCCAGCAGCTTAGTGGGACAGAACTATGGCTACACCTTC
>TRBJ2-5|TRBV2|TRBD2|once
CASGGLGLGETQYF
TGTGCCAGCGGGGGACTAGGGTTGGGAGAGACCCAGTACTTC
>TRBJ1-6|TRBV6-6|NA|NA
CASLGVRGYNSPLHF
TGTGCCAGCCTTGGGGTAAGGGGGTATAATTCACCCCTCCACTTT
>TRBJ1-2|TRBV28|TRBD1|NA
CASSWGQGGYGYTF
TGTGCCAGCAGTTGGGGACAGGGTGGCTATGGCTACACCTTC
>TRBJ1-5|TRBV27|NA|NA
CASSFRGGRSNQPQHF
TGTGCCAGCAGTTTTCGGGGAGGTCGGAGCAATCAGCCCCAGCATTTT
>TRBJ2-2|TRBV5-1|TRBD2|NA
CASSKSGAMVNTGELFF
TGCGCCAGCAGCAAAAGCGGGGCGATGGTTAACACCGGGGAGCTGTTTTTT
>TRBJ2-6|TRBV30|TRBD1|NA
CAWIRRARQGRFDSPGANVLTF
TGTGCCTGGATTCGCCGGGCCCGACAGGGGCGGTTCGATAGCCCAGGGGCCAACGTCCTGACTTTC
>TRBJ2-1|TRBV27|NA|NA
CASSFQGRGGDEQFF
TGTGCCAGCAGTTTCCAGGGCAGGGGAGGGGATGAGCAGTTCTTC
>TRBJ2-5|TRBV5-1|NA|NA
CASSRGTTGGIGETQYF
TGCGCCAGCAGCCGAGGGACCACGGGGGGCATCGGGGAGACCCAGTACTTC
>TRBJ1-6|TRBV2|NA|once
CASGADSYNSPLHF
TGTGCCAGCGGGGCGGACTCCTATAATTCACCCCTCCACTTT
>TRBJ1-2|TRBV7-8|TRBD1|NA
CASSPQQTGGYGYTF
TGTGCCAGCAGCCCCCAACAGACAGGGGGATATGGCTACACCTTC
>TRBJ1-5|TRBV3-1/TRBV3-2|NA|NA
CASSRGQSDQPQHF
TGTGCCAGCAGCCGCGGACAGTCCGATCAGCCCCAGCATTTT
>TRBJ2-1|TRBV5-1|NA|NA
CASSSTTYNEQFF
TGCGCCAGCAGCTCGACTACCTACAATGAGCAGTTCTTC
>TRBJ1-6|TRBV19|NA|once
CASSMTYNSPLHF
TGTGCCAGTAGTATGACTTATAATTCACCCCTCCACTTT
>TRBJ1-2|TRBV29-1|TRBD1|NA
CSAGTGVHGYTF
TGCAGCGCAGGGACAGGTGTACATGGCTACACCTTC
>TRBJ1-1|TRBV29-1|NA|NA
CSVEGNWAGVNTEAFF
TGCAGCGTTGAAGGGAATTGGGCAGGGGTGAACACTGAAGCTTTCTTT
>TRBJ1-1|TRBV6-1|TRBD1|NA
CASSEHQGARDTEAFF
TGTGCCAGCAGTGAACATCAGGGGGCAAGGGACACTGAAGCTTTCTTT
>TRBJ1-1|TRBV7-3|NA|NA
CASSLGSGGDTEAFF
TGTGCCAGCAGCTTAGGTTCGGGAGGGGACACTGAAGCTTTCTTT
>TRBJ1-2|TRBV29-1|NA|NA
CSVEEANRAQGYTF
TGCAGCGTTGAAGAGGCGAACAGGGCGCAGGGCTACACCTTC
>TRBJ2-2|TRBV14|TRBD2|NA
CASSSRLAGVTGELFF
TGTGCCAGCAGTTCAAGACTAGCGGGAGTCACCGGGGAGCTGTTTTTT
>TRBJ2-3|TRBV7-6|TRBD2|NA
CASSRLRPLASSTDTQYF
TGTGCCAGCAGCCGTCTCCGCCCACTAGCGTCTAGCACAGATACGCAGTATTTT